One and the same sample provided the 5 T cell receptor beta chains below, sequenced in a study of Graves' ophthalmopathy and Graves' hyperthyroidism. RNA transcripts were the template, and TCR beta CDR3 regions were amplified from them. HTBI primers were employed in first-round RT-PCR, then a second-round multiplex PCR followed. TCRdb re-analysed the multiplex PCR reads in MiXCR, keeping a single row per CDR3 protein. This sample has about 740,000 distinct CDR3 sequences, with roughly two fifths found just once. Sequences were obtained from peripheral blood. Receptor source: an adult man with Graves' ophthalmopathy.

In the case of this clonotype: This may stem from a read error, because a much larger clone lies one nucleotide away. The V and J genes are TRBV7-9 and TRBJ1-3; D gene uncertain. The V end was cut by 5 bases, the J end by 1 base, with 15 bases between. The CDR3 sequence is 16 residues long. The germline V gene has CDR1 SEHNR and CDR2 FQNEAQ (reference sequence). The CDR3 region has the DNA TGTGCCAGCAGCCTAACTGCCGTGGGGTCTGGAAACACCATATATTTT. It encodes CASSLTAVGSGNTIYF.

This clonotype showed up just a few times. The V call is TRBV12-3 or TRBV12-4, the J call TRBJ2-7, with D unclear. The CDR3 totals 14 residues. Trimming removed 5 bases from V and 4 bases from J, with 15 bases in between. CDR3: CASSPPTSLYEQYF. Written as DNA, the CDR3 is TGTGCCAGCAGTCCTCCGACCTCCTTGTACGAGCAGTACTTC.

CDR3 bases: TGCAGTGCCCCGAAGGGGATGAACACTGAAGCTTTCTTT. Its translation: CSAPKGMNTEAFF. The chain links TRBV20-1 to TRBJ1-1, with D possibly being TRBD1 (5 bases). The V end was cut by 6 bases, the J end by 0 bases, with 11 bases between. CDR3 size: 13 residues. Germline assignment: CDR1 DFQATT and CDR2 SNEGSKA (reference sequence).

A remark on this clonotype: A much larger clone differs by one base, so this may be a read error. The genes are TRBV25-1 and TRBJ2-5, with no clear D. This CDR3 is built from 14 residues. The germline V and J ends were trimmed by 6 bases and 4 bases, with 15 bases remaining between them. The germline V gene has CDR1 MGHDK and CDR2 SYGVNS. CDR3 coding DNA: TGTGCCAGCAGCTTTCCAGAGGTGCGAGAGACCCAGTACTTC. This codes for CASSFPEVRETQYF.

The chain has TRBV25-1 and TRBJ1-4; the D gene is possibly TRBD1 (6 bases). V gave up 3 bases and J gave up 8 bases, with 13 bases separating them. Germline assignment: CDR1 MGHDK and CDR2 SYGVNS. CDR3 length: 14 residues. The DNA of the CDR3 is TGTGCCAGCAGTGACAGGGGCGATCGGGAAAAACTGTTTTTT. It translates to CASSDRGDREKLFF.